This T cell receptor (beta chain) came from a study of T-cell reconstitution after alpha-beta-depleted transplantation in children. The CDR3 extends over 13 amino acids. Looked up from germline, CDR1 is LNHDA and CDR2 is SQIVND (reference sequence). The V end was cut by 6 bases, the J end by 0 bases, with 9 bases between. Unique molecular identifiers were built into the TCRbeta library. TCRdb independently ran MiXCR on the PCR reads; one entry per CDR3 protein. There are about 610,000 distinct CDR3 sequences in the sample; roughly a tenth occur only once, and roughly 4% lies in the top ten. At least ten counts were recorded for this clonotype.

The source material was PBMCs from the stem cell graft donor, sampled from the stem cell graft. The clonotype was recovered from a human donor who donated a stem cell graft to a child with acute myeloid leukemia. This rearrangement joins TRBV19 to TRBJ2-7; no clear D. The CDR3 DNA sequence: TGTGCCAGTAGCTCCGGGCCCTCCTACGAGCAGTACTTC. This gives the protein CASSSGPSYEQYF.